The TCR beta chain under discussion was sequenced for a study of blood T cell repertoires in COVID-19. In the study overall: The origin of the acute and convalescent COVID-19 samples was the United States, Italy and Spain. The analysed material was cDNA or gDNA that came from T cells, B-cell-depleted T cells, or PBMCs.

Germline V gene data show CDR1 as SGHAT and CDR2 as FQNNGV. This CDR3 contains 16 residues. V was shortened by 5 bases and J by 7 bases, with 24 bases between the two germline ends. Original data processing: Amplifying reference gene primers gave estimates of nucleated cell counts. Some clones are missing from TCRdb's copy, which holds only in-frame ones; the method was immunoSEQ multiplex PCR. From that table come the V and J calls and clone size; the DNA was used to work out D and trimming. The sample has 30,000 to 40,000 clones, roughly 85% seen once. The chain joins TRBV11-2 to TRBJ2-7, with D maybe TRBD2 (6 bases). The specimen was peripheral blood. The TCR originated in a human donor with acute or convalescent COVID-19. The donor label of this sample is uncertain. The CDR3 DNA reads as TGTGCCAGCAGCCCTTCTTGGTTCGGGTCGGCGGGGGAGCAGTACTTC. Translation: CASSPSWFGSAGEQYF.